This TCR beta chain is drawn from a study of response to subunit inactivated influenza vaccine. Findings and limits, study-wide: There was a suggestion from the authors that each seasonal influenza vaccination recruits few new T cells.

With respect to this clonotype: Its antigen is not identified.

Trimming at V came to 6 bases and at J to 9 bases, leaving 8 bases not matched to a gene. The CDR3 has 15 residues. TCRdb processed the RT-PCR reads anew with MiXCR; each CDR3 protein has one entry. In the table there are about 650,000 distinct CDR3 sequences, about 14% of which are singletons. The sample in question was PBMCs from blood, obtained less than 15 days before vaccination. The genes are TRBV12-3 or TRBV12-4 and TRBJ2-1, with TRBD2 identical over 13 bases. This TCR came from a man aged 50 to 59 who received an inactivated influenza vaccine. The CDR3, as DNA: TGTGCCAGCAGGAGGACTAGCGGGAGTCGCGTTGAGCAGTTCTTC. It is translated as CASRRTSGSRVEQFF.